The subject of this entry is one T cell receptor (beta chain). This sample was included in a study of cytotoxic CD8 clonotypes in ibrutinib-treated CLL. About the research overall: Among patients, 24 responded partially and 2 completely; roughly 14 then stayed remitted and about 12 progressed after median around 73 months. Mean productive templates were 255,043; mean productive rearrangements were approximately 94,000.

The method was immunoSEQ multiplex PCR; TCRdb's version includes in-frame clones alone and lacks a portion of them. The repertoire includes approximately 210,000 clones, around 70% of them detected once, and 13% sits in the top ten. The sample here was PBMCs, taken after 24 months of ibrutinib treatment. This clonotype was obtained from a human donor with chronic lymphocytic leukemia.

This chain's CDR3 is CASSPYPGEVGEKLFF. Here the CDR3 DNA reads TGTGCCAGCAGCCCTTATCCTGGGGAGGTGGGTGAAAAACTGTTTTTT. This chain uses TRBV7-6 with TRBJ1-4, with D unresolved. Germline loops: CDR1 SGHVS, CDR2 FNYEAQ. Between the trimmed V and J ends, which lost 5 bases and 7 bases, there was a span of 20 bases. This CDR3 spans 16 amino acids.